This section outlines one TCR beta chain sequence together with its context. Its specificity is not known. The treatment: approximately 11-day PBMC culture with coronavirus spike peptide pools or control peptides (ViraFEST assay). Sequenced with the Oncomine TCR Beta short-read assay was DNA taken from cultured CD4+ T cells. Genomic DNA was drawn out of CD4+ T cells grown in culture. A single record per CDR3 protein comes from TCRdb applying MiXCR to the PCR reads. Here the sample spans 15,000 to 18,000 distinct CDR3 sequences, about half being singletons. Germline V gene data show CDR1 as MNHNS and CDR2 as SASEGT. CDR3 length: 13 amino acids. Unmatched junction bases numbered 4, after V lost 8 bases and J lost 1 base. This entry comes from a study of vaccination and CD4 T cells after COVID-19. Whole-study context: Samples after vaccination came a median 72 days past dose two, ranging 14 to 241.

This TCR derives from a human donor who had recovered from COVID-19. The material sequenced was CD4+ T cells from blood, cultured in vitro, taken before SARS-CoV-2 vaccination. V is TRBV6-1 and J is TRBJ1-2; the match to TRBD1 covers 7 bases. The CDR3 DNA follows: TGTGCCAGCGGGACAGTCCTTAACTATGGCTACACCTTC. Its translation is CASGTVLNYGYTF.